This T cell receptor (beta chain) is from a study of Ad26.COV2.S vaccination and SARS-CoV-2 variants. Profiling relied on immunoSEQ multiplex PCR, and the TCRdb table lists in-frame clones only, not all of them. The sample has 240,000 or so clones, approximately 90% seen once; the top ten hold around 10%. The treatment here: 15 to 20 received Ad26.COV2.S at low or high dose, single or two shots; roughly five received placebo; per-sample allocation not given. Day 63 following the first vaccine or placebo injection was when the samples were taken. Spike of the Wuhan-strain SARS-CoV-2 was expressed by an Ad26 vector, which formed the vaccine. The CDR3 spans 11 residues. Germline lookup yields CDR1 SGHTA and CDR2 FQGNSA. Trimming cost V 5 bases and J 11 bases, with 10 bases left between them.

The chain joins TRBV7-2 to TRBJ1-5, with TRBD1 as a possible D gene (6 bases). The TCR was taken from a person between 18 and 65 years old who received the Ad26.COV2.S COVID-19 vaccine or a placebo. Sequenced here: peripheral blood, sampled in a trial of Ad26.COV2.S vaccine versus placebo. The CDR3 protein is CASSVGQSQHF. In DNA form, the CDR3 reads TGTGCCAGCAGCGTCGGACAGTCCCAGCATTTT. Based on the CDR3 plus reference TRBV7-2 and TRBJ1-5, the full variable domain is GAGVSQSPSNKVTEKGKDVELRCDPISGHTALYWYRQSLGQGLEFLIYFQGNSAPDKSGLPSDRFSAERTGGSVSTLTIQRTQQEDSAVYLCASSVGQSQHFGDGTRLSIL.